Listed below are T cell receptor beta chains from one sample, sequenced in a study of post-analysis software for immune sequencing data. TCRdb used MiXCR to reprocess the PCR reads, holding one entry per CDR3 protein. The profile shows 150,000 to 200,000 distinct CDR3 sequences, about 30% of them singletons. The sequenced sample consisted of blood. These receptors came from a girl aged 5-17 years with multiple sclerosis. The CDR3 runs from the conserved cysteine through the conserved F or W. Each record gives: V gene, J gene, CDR3 protein.

TRBV6-4	TRBJ1-5	CASSEQGGQPQHF
TRBV20-1	TRBJ1-1	CSARDGATEAFF
TRBV7-6	TRBJ2-5	CASSLVGTSGVHKETQYF
TRBV7-6	TRBJ1-1	CASSLGVSNTEAFF
TRBV5-1	TRBJ2-1	CASSLELNYNEQFF
TRBV20-1	TRBJ2-3	CSARDTRRDTQYF
TRBV30	TRBJ2-1	CAWKGLAGGEQFF
TRBV27	TRBJ2-5	CASSISVGQRTQYF
TRBV20-1	TRBJ2-7	CSARDQELAGVGEQYF
TRBV19	TRBJ1-5	CASSIEYSNQPQHF
TRBV12-5	NA	CASGLPQPLGRIRSEQYF
TRBV20-1	TRBJ2-1	CSARDSSSYNEQFF
TRBV5-1	TRBJ2-7	CASRSTSSGAQYF
TRBV10-3	TRBJ2-1	CAISDPGGIGQFF
TRBV5-6	TRBJ2-1	CASSLVVSPYNEQFF
TRBV6-5	TRBJ2-7	CASSTNKNYPSYEQYF
TRBV27	TRBJ2-4	CASSLVGSKNIQYF
TRBV20-1	TRBJ2-1	CSAPGASGSTYNEQFF
TRBV2	TRBJ1-1	CASSYATVNTEAFF
TRBV12-3/TRBV12-4	TRBJ2-3	CASSPNRGSTDTQYF
TRBV12-3/TRBV12-4	NA	CARSRTSSYEQYF
TRBV7-2	TRBJ2-5	CASSSSGTGGTQYF
TRBV12-3/TRBV12-4	TRBJ2-3	CTSSLGSGTHADTQYF